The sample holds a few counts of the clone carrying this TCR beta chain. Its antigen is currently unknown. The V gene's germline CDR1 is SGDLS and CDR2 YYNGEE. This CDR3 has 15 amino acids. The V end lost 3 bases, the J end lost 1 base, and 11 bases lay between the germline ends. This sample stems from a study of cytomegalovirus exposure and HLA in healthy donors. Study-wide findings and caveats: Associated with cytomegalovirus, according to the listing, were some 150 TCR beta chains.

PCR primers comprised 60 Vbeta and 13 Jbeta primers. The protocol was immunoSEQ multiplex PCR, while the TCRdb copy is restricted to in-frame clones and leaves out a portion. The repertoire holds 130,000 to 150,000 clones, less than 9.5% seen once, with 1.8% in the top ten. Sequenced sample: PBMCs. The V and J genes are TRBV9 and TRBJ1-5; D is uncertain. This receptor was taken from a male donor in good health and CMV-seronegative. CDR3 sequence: CASSENGRSNQPQHF. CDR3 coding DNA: TGTGCCAGCAGCGAAAATGGTAGAAGCAATCAGCCCCAGCATTTT.